The 7 T cell receptor beta chains listed next were all sequenced from one sample in a study of blood T cell repertoires in COVID-19 (dated by TCRdb to between 2020 and 2021). Library preparation was by the immunoSEQ multiplex PCR assay. Here the immuneACCESS table is served through TCRdb, limited to in-frame sequences with V and J called. Missing clones are a known gap in these copies; in checked studies unresolved V genes cover under half, and the rest lacks a known reason. In this sample the table shows around 300,000 clones, approximately 91% of which occur a single time. The ten largest account for around 2.1% of the sample. Sequencing input: peripheral blood. These receptors all stem from a man aged 50 to 60 with acute or convalescent COVID-19.

Here the CDR3 DNA reads TGTGCCACCAGTCTTCACTTAAATTCACCCCTCCACTTT. Its translation: CATSLHLNSPLHF. This chain uses TRBV15 with TRBJ1-6; D not certain. Germline assignment: CDR1 LNHNV and CDR2 YYDKDF (reference sequence). This CDR3 region has 13 residues. V lost 6 bases and J 7 bases, leaving 10 bases between the germline ends.

The V call is TRBV2, the J call TRBJ2-7; D not certain. Trimming stripped 4 bases from V and 0 bases from J, with 10 bases between. In germline, CDR1 is SNHLY, CDR2 FYNNEI. The CDR3 loop spans 14 amino acids. Written as DNA, the CDR3 is TGTGCCAGCAGTGCTTCCACAGTCTCCTACGAGCAGTACTTC. This codes for CASSASTVSYEQYF.

The chain combines TRBV6-1 with TRBJ1-2; tentatively, D is TRBD1 (5 bases). V was shortened by 3 bases and J by 5 bases, with 13 bases between the two germline ends. The CDR3 covers 14 residues. Germline CDR1 reads MNHNS; CDR2 reads SASEGT. CDR3 in amino acids: CASSDRQGGYGYTF. As DNA, the CDR3 is TGTGCCAGCAGTGATCGTCAGGGTGGGTATGGCTACACCTTC.

DNA for the CDR3: TGTGCCAGCAGCGCGGACAGGGCGGGGGAGACCCAGTACTTC. Translated: CASSADRAGETQYF. The chain recombines TRBV7-3 with TRBJ2-5; 8 nucleotides match TRBD1. This CDR3 spans 14 amino acids. V lost 5 bases to trimming and J lost 5 bases; unmatched junction nucleotides: 7. Germline CDR1 reads SGHTA; CDR2 reads FQGTGA.

V and J are TRBV6-5 and TRBJ2-7; 9 bases match TRBD1. The V gene end was trimmed by 10 bases and the J gene end by 7 bases; junction bases not matched to a gene: 11. The CDR3 contains 13 residues. CDR1 and CDR2 from the germline V gene are MNHEY and SVGAGI. DNA for the CDR3: TGTGCCACTGTGGGACAGGGAGTACGGGAGCAGTACTTC. Protein: CATVGQGVREQYF.

The gene calls are TRBV5-4 and TRBJ1-4; TRBD1 is a possible D gene (6 bases). The CDR3 length is 14 residues. Germline CDR1 reads SGHNT; CDR2 reads YYREEE (reference sequence). V was cut by 1 base and J by 3 bases, with 7 bases left in between. In DNA, the CDR3 is TGTGCCAGCAGCTTGCCAGGGGCTAATGAAAAACTGTTTTTT. It encodes CASSLPGANEKLFF.

The V call is TRBV3-1 (or the pseudogene TRBV3-2), the J call TRBJ2-5; D not certain. This CDR3 spans 12 amino acids. Germline CDR1 and CDR2: LGHDT and YNNKEL (reference sequence). V shed 0 bases and J shed 6 bases, with 5 bases lying between them. CDR3: CASSQDLKTQYF. In DNA, the CDR3 is TGTGCCAGCAGCCAAGATCTAAAGACCCAGTACTTC.